This TCR beta chain was recovered during a study of human T cells and chemical hapten exposure. TCRdb redid the calling of the RACE reads with MiXCR, one entry per CDR3 protein. The top ten clones hold approximately 2.2% of a sample with 250,000 or so distinct CDR3 sequences, approximately 8.6% of them seen once. V was cut by 6 bases and J by 3 bases, with 9 bases left in between. The CDR3 has 12 amino acids. The germline gives CDR1 MNHNY, CDR2 SVGAGI (reference sequence). Time point specified: pre-sensitization, week 0. Treatment given: therapeutic diphenylcyclopropenone sensitization with weekly scalp DPC. This clonotype was observed a handful of times.

This sample comprised whole blood, obtained in connection with sensitization to the hapten diphenylcyclopropenone (DPC). The TCR sequence derives from a woman aged 40 to 50 with alopecia areata. Some clones in this sample may be carry-over from other donors' samples. The genes are TRBV6-6 and TRBJ2-7, with no clear D. The CDR3 reads CASSTDLYEQYF. The CDR3 DNA reads TGTGCCAGCAGCACGGACCTCTACGAGCAGTACTTC.